This T cell receptor beta chain comes out of a study of blood T cell repertoires in COVID-19. Study as a whole: The analysed material was cDNA or gDNA that came from T cells, B-cell-depleted T cells, or PBMCs.

This clone was seen a single time. In the source study's methods: Counts of nucleated cells, estimated from reference gene primer amplification, were obtained. Profiled with immunoSEQ multiplex PCR; TCRdb holds only in-frame clones, not every one. V, J and clone size derive from that table, while D and trimming were established from the DNA sequence. The sample lists over 200,000 clones; 80% to 95% were seen once. Those enrolled in Seattle joined during active infection and were followed longitudinally afterward. The V and J ends lost 5 bases and 4 bases respectively, with 11 bases between them. The CDR3 is made up of 13 amino acids. Germline CDR1 reads LNHDA; CDR2 reads SQIVND (reference sequence).

The receptor comes from a person aged 18 to 30 with COVID-19, enrolled during active disease. The rearrangement joins TRBV19 to TRBJ2-5; D remains ambiguous. The sample was peripheral blood. CDR3 loop: CASSARRGETQYF. Here the CDR3 DNA reads TGTGCCAGTAGTGCCCGTCGAGGAGAGACCCAGTACTTC.